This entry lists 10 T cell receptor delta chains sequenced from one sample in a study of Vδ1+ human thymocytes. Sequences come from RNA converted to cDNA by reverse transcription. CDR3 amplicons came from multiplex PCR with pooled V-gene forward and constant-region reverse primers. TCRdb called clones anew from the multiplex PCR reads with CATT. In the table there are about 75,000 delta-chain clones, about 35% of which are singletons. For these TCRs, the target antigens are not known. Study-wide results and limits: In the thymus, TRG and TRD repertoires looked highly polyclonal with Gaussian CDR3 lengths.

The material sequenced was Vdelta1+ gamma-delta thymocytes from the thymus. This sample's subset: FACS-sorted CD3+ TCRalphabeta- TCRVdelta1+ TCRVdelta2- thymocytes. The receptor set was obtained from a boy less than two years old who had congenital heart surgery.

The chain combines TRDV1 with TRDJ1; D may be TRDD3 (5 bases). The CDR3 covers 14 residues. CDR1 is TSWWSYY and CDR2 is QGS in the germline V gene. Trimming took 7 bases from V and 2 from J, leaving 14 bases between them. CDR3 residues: CALVGGMGTDKLIF. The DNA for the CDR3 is TGTGCTCTTGTAGGCGGGATGGGGACCGATAAACTCATCTTT.

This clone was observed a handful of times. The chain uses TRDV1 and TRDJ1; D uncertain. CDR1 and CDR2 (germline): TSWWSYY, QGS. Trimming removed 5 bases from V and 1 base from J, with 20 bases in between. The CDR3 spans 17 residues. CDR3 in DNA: TGTGCTCTTGGGTCCTCATCCCAGGCCGGCCTCACCGATAAACTCATCTTT. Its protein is CALGSSSQAGLTDKLIF.

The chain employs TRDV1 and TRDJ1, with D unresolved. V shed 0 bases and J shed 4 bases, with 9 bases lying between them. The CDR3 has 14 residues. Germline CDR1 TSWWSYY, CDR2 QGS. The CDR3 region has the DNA TGTGCTCTTGGGGAACTCACGCGATGCGATAAACTCATCTTT. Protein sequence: CALGELTRCDKLIF.

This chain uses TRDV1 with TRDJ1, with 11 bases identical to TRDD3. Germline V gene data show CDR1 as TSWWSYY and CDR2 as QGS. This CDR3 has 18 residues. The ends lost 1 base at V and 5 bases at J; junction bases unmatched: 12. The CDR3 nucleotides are TGTGCTCTTGGGGAACACGGACGCTACTGGGGGATATCTGATAAACTCATCTTT. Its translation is CALGEHGRYWGISDKLIF.

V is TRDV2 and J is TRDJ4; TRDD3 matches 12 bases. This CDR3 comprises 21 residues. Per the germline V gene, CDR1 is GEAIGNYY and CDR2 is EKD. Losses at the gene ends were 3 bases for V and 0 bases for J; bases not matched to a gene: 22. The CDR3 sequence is CACDPCPLSGGYAGGTRPLIF. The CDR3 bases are TGTGCCTGTGACCCCTGTCCTTTATCTGGGGGATACGCGGGGGGGACCAGACCCCTGATCTTT.

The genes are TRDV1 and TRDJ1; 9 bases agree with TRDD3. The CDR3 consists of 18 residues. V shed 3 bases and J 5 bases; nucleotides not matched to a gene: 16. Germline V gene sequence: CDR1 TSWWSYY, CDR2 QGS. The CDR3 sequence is CALGDFSPILGDWDKLIF. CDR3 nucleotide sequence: TGTGCTCTTGGGGACTTCTCGCCTATACTGGGGGACTGGGATAAACTCATCTTT.

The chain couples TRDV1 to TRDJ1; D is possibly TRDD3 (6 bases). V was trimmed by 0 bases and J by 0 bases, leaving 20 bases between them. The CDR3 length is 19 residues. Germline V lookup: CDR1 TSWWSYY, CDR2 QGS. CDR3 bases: TGTGCTCTTGGGGAACTATTTCCCTGGGGCCCCACGTACACCGATAAACTCATCTTT. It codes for CALGELFPWGPTYTDKLIF.

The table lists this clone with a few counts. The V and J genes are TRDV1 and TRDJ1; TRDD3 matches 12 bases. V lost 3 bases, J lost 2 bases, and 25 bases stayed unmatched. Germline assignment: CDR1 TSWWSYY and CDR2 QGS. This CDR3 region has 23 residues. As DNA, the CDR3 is TGTGCTCTTGGGGAGACCTACTACCCATTTACTGGGGGATACTACCTTTATACCGATAAACTCATCTTT. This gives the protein CALGETYYPFTGGYYLYTDKLIF.

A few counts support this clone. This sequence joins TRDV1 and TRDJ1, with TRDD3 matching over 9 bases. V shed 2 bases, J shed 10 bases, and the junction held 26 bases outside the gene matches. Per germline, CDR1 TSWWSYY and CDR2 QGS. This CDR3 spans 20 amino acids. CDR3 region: CALGEFPNPYWGTPEIRLIF. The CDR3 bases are TGTGCTCTTGGGGAATTTCCGAACCCCTACTGGGGGACACCCGAGATACGACTCATCTTT.

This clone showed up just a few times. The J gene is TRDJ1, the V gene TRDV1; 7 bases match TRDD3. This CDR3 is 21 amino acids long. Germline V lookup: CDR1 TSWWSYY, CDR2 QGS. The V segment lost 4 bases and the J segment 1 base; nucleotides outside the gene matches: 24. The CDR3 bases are TGTGCTCTTGGGGTCACCACCTACGCAGGGGATAAGGAGGGGTGCACCGATAAACTCATCTTT. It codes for CALGVTTYAGDKEGCTDKLIF.